The 2 T cell receptor beta chains below come from one sample, sequenced in a study of blood T cell repertoires in COVID-19. Libraries were prepared by immunoSEQ multiplex PCR; TCRdb keeps only in-frame clonotypes and omits some of them. The data contain over 150,000 clones, around 85% of them singletons. The sample was peripheral blood. These receptors were taken from a man aged 65-85 years with active or convalescent COVID-19.

The chain recombines TRBV4-3 with TRBJ2-7; D possibly corresponds to TRBD2 (6 bases). This CDR3 is built from 12 residues. Per germline, CDR1 LGHNA and CDR2 YSLEER. Between the trimmed V and J ends, which lost 4 bases and 7 bases, there was a span of 11 bases. The CDR3 sequence is CASSPIGGEQYF. The CDR3, as DNA: TGCGCCAGCAGCCCTATTGGGGGGGAGCAGTACTTC.

The rearrangement joins TRBV7-9 to TRBJ1-4; 9 nucleotides match TRBD1. Per germline, CDR1 SEHNR and CDR2 FQNEAQ (reference sequence). The J segment lost 8 bases and the V segment lost 4 bases, leaving 5 bases of the junction unmatched. CDR3 length: 14 residues. The CDR3 reads CASSSGQGMEKLFF. The DNA of the CDR3 is TGTGCCAGCAGCTCAGGACAGGGGATGGAAAAACTGTTTTTT. The complete variable domain, with remaining parts taken from reference TRBV7-9 and TRBJ1-4, reads DTGVSQNPRHKITKRGQNVTFRCDPISEHNRLYWYRQTLGQGPEFLTYFQNEAQLEKSRLLSDRFSAERPKGSFSTLEIQRTEQGDSAMYLCASSSGQGMEKLFFGSGTQLSVL.